This T cell receptor beta chain is drawn from a study of T-cell memory formation after mild COVID-19. The wider study: TCR clusters were mostly confined to one donor each.

Study-level results: Memory sampled before infection contained some responding clones, suggesting cross-reactive memory joined.

Researchers used 5'RACE with constant-segment primers to make TCR alpha and TCR beta cDNA libraries that carry sample barcodes and UMIs. TCRdb fed the 5' RACE reads into MiXCR, producing one record per CDR3 protein. The sample holds about 200,000 distinct CDR3 sequences; 9.5% to 10% are singletons and the top ten take 3.5% to 4%. Trimming took off 7 bases at V and 5 bases at J, with 21 bases between the two ends. This CDR3 spans 15 amino acids. The germline gives CDR1 MDHEN, CDR2 SYDVKM. There are a few counts of this clonotype. As yet, its antigen is unknown. The source material was PBMCs or a T cell subset sorted from them (not recorded which). The V gene is TRBV28, the J gene TRBJ2-7, with D maybe TRBD2 (5 bases). The clonotype was recovered from a man between 18 and 35 years old who had mild COVID-19 (a few samples of this study predate the infection). Cell type and time point are not known. The CDR3: CASTTPGSRLNEQYV. Here the CDR3 DNA reads TGTGCCAGCACAACCCCGGGGTCGAGGCTCAACGAGCAGTACGTC.